This T cell receptor beta chain was recorded in a study of blood T cell repertoires in COVID-19. Turning to the study itself: Acute and convalescent COVID-19 specimens originated in the United States, Italy and Spain. The cDNA or gDNA used as material had been derived from T cells, B-cell-depleted T cells, or PBMCs.

The germline V gene encodes CDR1 MNHEY and CDR2 SVGAGI. The CDR3 contains 13 residues. Trimming took 6 bases from V and 6 from J, leaving 11 bases between them. The protocol was immunoSEQ multiplex PCR, while the TCRdb copy is restricted to in-frame clones and leaves out a portion. The sample holds fewer than 90,000 clones, about 83% seen once. This clonotype was obtained from a man between 65 and 85 years old with acute or convalescent COVID-19. V is TRBV6-5 and J is TRBJ2-2; D may be TRBD2 (5 bases). The sample consisted of peripheral blood. The CDR3 region has the DNA TGTGCCAGCAGGCCTACTAGGGCCGGGGAGCTGTTTTTT. As protein: CASRPTRAGELFF.